This TCR beta chain was identified during a study of blood T cell repertoires in COVID-19. As for the study in general: Specimens from acute and convalescent COVID-19 originated in the United States, Italy and Spain. T cells, B-cell-depleted T cells, or PBMCs supplied cDNA or gDNA.

Original processing notes: Cell counts per sample came from amplifying reference gene primers. The assay was immunoSEQ multiplex PCR, and TCRdb's table has in-frame clones only and misses some. Clone size and the V and J calls come from that table; the DNA yielded D and trimming. In the table there are hundreds of thousands of clones, approximately 86% of which are singletons. In Seattle, patients joined the study during active infection and were tracked longitudinally. The CDR3 has 18 residues. With 2 bases clipped from V and 3 bases from J, the junction kept 12 bases outside the gene matches. Germline assignment: CDR1 MNHEY and CDR2 SMNVEV (reference sequence).

This sequence was found in a woman in her 70s with COVID-19, enrolled during active disease. The sample consisted of peripheral blood. The rearrangement links TRBV27 to TRBJ2-2, with 7 positions matching TRBD2. Written as DNA, the CDR3 is TGTGCCAGCAGTTTACGTCTGGGAGGGGAGGCGGACACCGGGGAGCTGTTTTTT. Translated, it gives CASSLRLGGEADTGELFF.